The 4 T cell receptor beta chains reported below all come from one sample, sequenced in a study of siplizumab effects on memory and regulatory T cells. Sequencing was performed with immunoSEQ multiplex PCR; in TCRdb, only in-frame clones are kept and a portion is missing. The data contain 120,000 or so clones, about nine tenths of them singletons. The source material was CD4+ T cells sorted from blood. Receptors originate from a human donor in good health.

V gene TRBV5-4 combines with J gene TRBJ2-7, with a possible D match to TRBD2 (5 bases). CDR3 size: 13 residues. V lost 4 bases to trimming and J lost 2 bases, with 10 bases between them. Germline V CDR1 and CDR2: SGHNT, YYREEE (reference sequence). The chain's CDR3 is CASSPAGTYEQYF. In DNA, the CDR3 is TGTGCCAGCAGCCCAGCCGGGACCTACGAGCAGTACTTC. Variable domain in full (rest from reference TRBV5-4 and TRBJ2-7): ETGVTQSPTHLIKTRGQQVTLRCSSQSGHNTVSWYQQALGQGPQFIFQYYREEENGRGNFPPRFSGLQFPNYSSELNVNALELDDSALYLCASSPAGTYEQYFGPGTRLTVT.

The chain recombines TRBV7-2 with TRBJ1-6; D is uncertain. From germline, CDR1 is SGHTA and CDR2 FQGNSA. CDR3 length equals 15 residues. The V gene lost 8 bases and the J gene lost 7 bases, with 18 bases spanning the gap. CDR3 amino acids: CASALWGTLNSPLHF. The CDR3 coding sequence is TGTGCCAGCGCACTTTGGGGTACTCTGAATTCACCCCTCCACTTT. Full variable domain (missing parts from reference TRBV7-2 and TRBJ1-6): GAGVSQSPSNKVTEKGKDVELRCDPISGHTALYWYRQSLGQGLEFLIYFQGNSAPDKSGLPSDRFSAERTGGSVSTLTIQRTQQEDSAVYLCASALWGTLNSPLHFGNGTRLTVT.

This chain joins TRBV5-1 and TRBJ2-3; a possible D gene is TRBD1 (5 bases). V lost 0 bases and J 1 base, leaving 9 bases between the germline ends. The CDR3 sequence is 15 residues long. Germline V gene data show CDR1 as SGHRS and CDR2 as YFSETQ. CDR3: CASSLGGRGTDTQYF. DNA of the CDR3: TGCGCCAGCAGCTTGGGCGGCAGGGGCACAGATACGCAGTATTTT.

The chain joins TRBV5-1 to TRBJ2-5; TRBD2 agrees at 7 bases. Germline CDR1 SGHRS, CDR2 YFSETQ. The length of the CDR3 is 15 residues. Trimming removed 0 bases from V and 1 base from J; junction bases left unmatched: 3. The CDR3 region has the DNA TGCGCCAGCAGCTTGGGAGCGGGGATCCAAGAGACCCAGTACTTC. This gives the protein CASSLGAGIQETQYF.